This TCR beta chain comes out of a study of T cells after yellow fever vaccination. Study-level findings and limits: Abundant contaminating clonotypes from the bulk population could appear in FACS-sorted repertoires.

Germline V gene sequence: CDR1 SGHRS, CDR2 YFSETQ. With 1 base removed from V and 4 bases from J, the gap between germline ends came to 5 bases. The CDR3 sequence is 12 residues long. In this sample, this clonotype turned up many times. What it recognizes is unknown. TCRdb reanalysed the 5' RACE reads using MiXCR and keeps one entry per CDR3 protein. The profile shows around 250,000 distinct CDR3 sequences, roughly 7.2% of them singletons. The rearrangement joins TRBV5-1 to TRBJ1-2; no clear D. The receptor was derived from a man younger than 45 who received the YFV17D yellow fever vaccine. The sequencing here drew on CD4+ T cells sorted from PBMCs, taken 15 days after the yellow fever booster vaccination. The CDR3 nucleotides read TGCGCCAGCAGCTTGACCAGCTATGGCTACACCTTC. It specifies CASSLTSYGYTF.